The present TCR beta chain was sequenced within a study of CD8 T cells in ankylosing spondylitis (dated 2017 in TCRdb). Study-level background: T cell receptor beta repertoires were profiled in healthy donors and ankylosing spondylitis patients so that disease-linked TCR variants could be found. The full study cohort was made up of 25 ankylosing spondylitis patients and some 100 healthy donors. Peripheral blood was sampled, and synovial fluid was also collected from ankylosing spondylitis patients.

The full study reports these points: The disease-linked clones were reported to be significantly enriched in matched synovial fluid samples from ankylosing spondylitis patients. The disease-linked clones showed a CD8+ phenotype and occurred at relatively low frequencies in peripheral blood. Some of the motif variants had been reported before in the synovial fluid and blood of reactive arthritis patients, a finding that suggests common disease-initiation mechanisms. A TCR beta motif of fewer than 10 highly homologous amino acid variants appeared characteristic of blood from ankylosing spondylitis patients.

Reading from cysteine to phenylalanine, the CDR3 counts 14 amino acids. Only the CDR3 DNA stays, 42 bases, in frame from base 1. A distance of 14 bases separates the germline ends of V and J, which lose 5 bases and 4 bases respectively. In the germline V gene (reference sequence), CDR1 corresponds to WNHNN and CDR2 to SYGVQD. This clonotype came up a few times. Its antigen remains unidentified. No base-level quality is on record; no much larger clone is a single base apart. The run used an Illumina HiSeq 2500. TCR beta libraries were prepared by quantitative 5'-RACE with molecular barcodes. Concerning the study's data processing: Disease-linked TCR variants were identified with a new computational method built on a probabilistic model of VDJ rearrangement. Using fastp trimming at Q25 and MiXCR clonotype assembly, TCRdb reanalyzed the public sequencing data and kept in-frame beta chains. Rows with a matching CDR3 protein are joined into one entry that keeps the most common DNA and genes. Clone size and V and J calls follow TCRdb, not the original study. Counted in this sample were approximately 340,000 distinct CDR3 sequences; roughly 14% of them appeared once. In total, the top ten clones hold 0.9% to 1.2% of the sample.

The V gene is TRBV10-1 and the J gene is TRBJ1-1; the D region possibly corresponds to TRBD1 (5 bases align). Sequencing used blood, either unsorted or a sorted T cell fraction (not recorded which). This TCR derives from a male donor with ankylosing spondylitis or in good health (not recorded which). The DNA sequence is TGCGCCAGCAGTCCGCGAAGGGGCGGCACTGAAGCTTTCTTT. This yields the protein CASSPRRGGTEAFF.